This T cell receptor (beta chain) was profiled in a study of blood T cell repertoires in COVID-19. The wider study: Donors in the United States, Italy and Spain gave samples during acute or convalescent COVID-19.

In the study's own analysis: Amplification of reference gene primers provided the estimated nucleated cell counts. TCRdb's table, derived via immunoSEQ multiplex PCR, lists solely in-frame clones and lacks some. D and trimming come from the DNA, and the V and J calls and clone size come from that table. This table holds 85,000 to 110,000 clones, more than 75% found once. Trimming took 8 bases from V and 3 from J; bases not matched to a gene: 9. Germline V gene sequence: CDR1 MNHEY, CDR2 SVGAGI. There are 14 residues in the CDR3. Sequences were obtained from peripheral blood. This chain connects TRBV6-5 to TRBJ1-2, with TRBD1 identical over 7 bases. This clonotype was sampled from a human donor in a cohort sampled during active COVID-19. CDR3 in amino acids: CASGQERGYYGYTF. In DNA, the CDR3 is TGTGCCAGCGGACAGGAGCGAGGGTACTATGGCTACACCTTC.